The 25 T cell receptor beta chains in this list originate from one sample, sequenced in a study of T cell responses to AZD1222 COVID-19 vaccine. Measured with immunoSEQ multiplex PCR; TCRdb has only the in-frame clones, and not every one. The table has approximately 140,000 clones, 85% to 95% seen once. The input for sequencing was peripheral blood, taken on day 0 of AZD1222 vaccination. The receptor set was obtained from an adult in good health.

The chain uses TRBV25-1 and TRBJ1-1, with 7 nucleotides matching TRBD1. This CDR3 has 16 residues. V gave up 8 bases and J gave up 4 bases; unmatched junction bases: 16. Looked up from germline, CDR1 is MGHDK and CDR2 is SYGVNS. Here the CDR3 reads CASLPFPLRGSTEAFF. The CDR3 DNA reads as TGTGCCAGCCTTCCCTTCCCCCTCAGGGGGAGCACTGAAGCTTTCTTT.

The rearrangement uses TRBV15 and TRBJ2-7, with D possibly being TRBD1 (6 bases). Trimming removed 3 bases from V and 1 base from J, with 13 bases in between. This CDR3 region has 15 residues. The germline V gene encodes CDR1 LNHNV and CDR2 YYDKDF (reference sequence). The CDR3 DNA is TGTGCCACCAGCAGCTATATGACAGGTTCCTACGAGCAGTACTTC. It yields the protein CATSSYMTGSYEQYF. Based on the CDR3 plus reference TRBV15 and TRBJ2-7, the full variable domain is DAMVIQNPRYQVTQFGKPVTLSCSQTLNHNVMYWYQQKSSQAPKLLFHYYDKDFNNEADTPDNFQSRRPNTSFCFLDIRSPGLGDTAMYLCATSSYMTGSYEQYFGPGTRLTVT.

J is TRBJ2-7 and V is TRBV10-1; TRBD2 matches 10 bases. Germline CDR1 WNHNN, CDR2 SYGVQD (reference sequence). The CDR3 totals 16 residues. V dropped 3 bases and J dropped 0; count of bases not matched to a gene: 5. The CDR3 DNA reads as TGCGCCAGCAGTGAAGAGCGGGGGGGAAGCTCCTACGAGCAGTACTTC. It encodes CASSEERGGSSYEQYF.

The chain uses TRBV19 and TRBJ1-5, with 8 bases that match TRBD1. CDR3 size: 15 residues. V was clipped by 5 bases and J by 2 bases; unmatched bases: 5. Germline V gene data show CDR1 as LNHDA and CDR2 as SQIVND (reference sequence). The CDR3 coding sequence is TGTGCCAGTAGTGCAGACAGGGGCGGCAATCAGCCCCAGCATTTT. Its translation: CASSADRGGNQPQHF.

This clone was detected only once. This rearrangement joins TRBV19 to TRBJ1-1; possibly TRBD1 for D (6 bases). Germline V lookup: CDR1 LNHDA, CDR2 SQIVND (reference sequence). Trimming removed 3 bases from V and 0 bases from J, with 8 bases in between. This CDR3 spans 14 amino acids. The CDR3 spells CASSIGQMNTEAFF. The CDR3 coding sequence is TGTGCCAGTAGTATCGGACAGATGAACACTGAAGCTTTCTTT. Full variable domain (outside the CDR3, taken from reference TRBV19 and TRBJ1-1): DGGITQSPKYLFRKEGQNVTLSCEQNLNHDAMYWYRQDPGQGLRLIYYSQIVNDFQKGDIAEGYSVSREKKESFPLTVTSAQKNPTAFYLCASSIGQMNTEAFFGQGTRLTVV.

The genes are TRBV12-5 and TRBJ1-1, with D unresolved. In germline, CDR1 is LGHNT, CDR2 FRNRAP. V lost 3 bases, J lost 7 bases, and 9 bases lay in between. The CDR3 runs 12 residues. CDR3 in DNA: TGTGCTAGTGGTTTCTTGGGAAATGAAGCTTTCTTT. It codes for CASGFLGNEAFF.

The chain employs TRBV5-1 and TRBJ2-7; the D gene is possibly TRBD1 (8 bases). The CDR3 extends over 16 amino acids. Germline lookup yields CDR1 SGHRS and CDR2 YFSETQ. V lost 3 bases and J 2 bases, leaving 18 bases between the germline ends. CDR3: CASSSQGGTGPYEQYF. The CDR3 DNA is TGCGCCAGCAGCTCCCAGGGGGGGACAGGTCCCTACGAGCAGTACTTC.

The chain has TRBV10-3 and TRBJ1-2; TRBD1 matches 8 bases. After removal of 0 bases from V and 6 bases from J, the junction contained 9 bases not matched to a gene. Germline CDR1 is ENHRY and CDR2 is SYGVKD. CDR3 length: 16 amino acids. The CDR3 coding sequence is TGTGCCATCAGTGAGTCCCAGGGGGCCCCTCTTGATGGCTACACCTTC. It translates to CAISESQGAPLDGYTF.

The chain is built from TRBV5-6 and TRBJ1-2; a weak D match, TRBD1 (6 bases). Germline V gene sequence: CDR1 SGHDT, CDR2 YYEEEE. Trimming stripped 8 bases from V and 0 bases from J, with 14 bases between. This CDR3 region has 14 residues. The DNA of the CDR3 is TGTGCCAGTAAAGGGGGGAAGTCTAACTATGGCTACACCTTC. Amino acid sequence: CASKGGKSNYGYTF.

The chain uses TRBV5-8 and TRBJ1-2, with 7 bases lining up with TRBD1. CDR1 SGHTS and CDR2 YDEGEE come from the germline V gene. V was pared by 4 bases and J by 3 bases, with 6 bases of the junction left unmatched. The CDR3 loop spans 14 amino acids. DNA of the CDR3: TGTGCCAGCAGCACTTTACAGGGGTACTATGGCTACACCTTC. It specifies CASSTLQGYYGYTF.

Only one count was recorded for this clone. The chain carries TRBV4-2 and TRBJ1-1; no reliable D call. Germline-derived CDR1 and CDR2 are LGHNA and YNFKEQ. The CDR3 length is 15 residues. V dropped 1 base and J dropped 0 bases, with 9 bases sitting between them. The CDR3 here is CASSQAARMNTEAFF. CDR3 nucleotide sequence: TGTGCCAGCAGCCAAGCGGCCAGAATGAACACTGAAGCTTTCTTT.

The chain uses TRBV10-3 and TRBJ2-1; 7 nucleotides match TRBD2. V shed 6 bases and J 0 bases; nucleotides not matched to a gene: 5. CDR1 and CDR2 (germline): ENHRY, SYGVKD. This CDR3 has 15 amino acids. Here the CDR3 reads CAISSSGSSYNEQFF. CDR3 nucleotide sequence: TGTGCCATCAGCTCTAGCGGCAGCTCCTACAATGAGCAGTTCTTC.

This chain uses TRBV19 with TRBJ2-3; no firm D call. This CDR3 contains 14 residues. V lost 5 bases, J lost 4 bases, and 13 bases lay in between. The germline gives CDR1 LNHDA, CDR2 SQIVND (reference sequence). The CDR3 sequence is CASSPSVGPDTQYF. In DNA, the CDR3 is TGTGCCAGTAGTCCCTCCGTTGGCCCAGATACGCAGTATTTT.

This chain connects TRBV7-2 to TRBJ2-1; 7 positions match TRBD1. Looked up from germline, CDR1 is SGHTA and CDR2 is FQGNSA. This CDR3 comprises 14 residues. With 3 bases clipped from V and 7 bases from J, the junction kept 6 bases outside the gene matches. The CDR3 is CASSFTAGGNEQFF. The CDR3 DNA follows: TGTGCCAGCAGCTTTACGGCAGGGGGAAATGAGCAGTTCTTC.

V gene TRBV6-5 combines with J gene TRBJ2-1; 10 bases agree with TRBD2. Trimming at V came to 5 bases and at J to 9 bases, leaving 7 bases not matched to a gene. CDR1 and CDR2 (germline): MNHEY, SVGAGI. The CDR3 is 14 residues long. For the CDR3, the DNA is TGTGCCAGCAGTAGTCTAGCGGGGGTAGGTGAGCAGTTCTTC. Its translation: CASSSLAGVGEQFF.

With regard to this clone: This sample also contains other DNA sequences that code for the same CDR3. CDR3 bases: TGCGCCAGCAGCTTGGGGGGCTCTGGAAACACCATATATTTT. It yields the protein CASSLGGSGNTIYF. This chain joins TRBV5-1 and TRBJ1-3; unclear D gene. CDR1 and CDR2 from the germline V gene are SGHRS and YFSETQ. Trimming took 0 bases from V and 0 from J, leaving 4 bases between them. This CDR3 has 14 residues.

The chain has TRBV10-3 and TRBJ2-5, with TRBD2 matching over 12 bases. Germline CDR1 ENHRY, CDR2 SYGVKD. The CDR3 extends over 15 amino acids. Trimming removed 2 bases from V and 2 bases from J; junction bases left unmatched: 0. The CDR3 DNA sequence: TGTGCCATCAGTGAGGGACTAGCGGGGCAAGAGACCCAGTACTTC. Translation: CAISEGLAGQETQYF.

The rearrangement uses TRBV5-1 and TRBJ2-5, with a possible D match to TRBD2 (5 bases). The V end lost 4 bases, the J end lost 2 bases, and 15 bases lay between the germline ends. Germline V gene sequence: CDR1 SGHRS, CDR2 YFSETQ. This CDR3 is 15 amino acids long. DNA of the CDR3: TGCGCCAGCAGCGTTCTCGGCGGGCCACAAGAGACCCAGTACTTC. This codes for CASSVLGGPQETQYF. The full variable domain, its missing parts supplied by reference TRBV5-1 and TRBJ2-5, is KAGVTQTPRYLIKTRGQQVTLSCSPISGHRSVSWYQQTPGQGLQFLFEYFSETQRNKGNFPGRFSGRQFSNSRSEMNVSTLELGDSALYLCASSVLGGPQETQYFGPGTRLLVL.

The chain has TRBV2 and TRBJ1-2; D remains ambiguous. CDR1 and CDR2 (germline): SNHLY, FYNNEI. Trimming took 5 bases from V and 4 from J, leaving 14 bases between them. CDR3 length: 14 amino acids. The CDR3 sequence is CASSPGHAAYGYTF. The CDR3 coding sequence is TGTGCCAGCAGTCCGGGCCACGCGGCCTATGGCTACACCTTC.

V usage is TRBV9 and J usage is TRBJ1-1; maybe TRBD1 (6 bases). This CDR3 has 14 residues. Trimming took off 4 bases at V and 0 bases at J, with 10 bases between the two ends. The V gene's germline CDR1 is SGDLS and CDR2 YYNGEE. The CDR3 region is CASSPRTVNTEAFF. The CDR3 region has the DNA TGTGCCAGCAGCCCCCGGACAGTGAACACTGAAGCTTTCTTT.

The V call is TRBV18, the J call TRBJ1-6; D is uncertain. Germline values: CDR1 KGHSH, CDR2 LQKENI. Trimming took off 1 base at V and 6 bases at J, with 7 bases between the two ends. The CDR3 spans 14 residues. The CDR3 DNA is TGTGCCAGCTCACCACAGAGGTCTAATTCACCCCTCCACTTT. It specifies CASSPQRSNSPLHF.

The V call is TRBV19, the J call TRBJ1-1; weak D call: TRBD1 (5 bases). CDR1 and CDR2 from the germline V gene are LNHDA and SQIVND (reference sequence). This CDR3 comprises 14 residues. V dropped 4 bases and J dropped 10 bases, with 19 bases sitting between them. This CDR3 reads CASSTAAVGGGAFF. The CDR3 nucleotides are TGTGCCAGTAGTACCGCCGCGGTCGGGGGAGGAGCTTTCTTT.

V gene TRBV3-1 (or the pseudogene TRBV3-2) combines with J gene TRBJ2-2; 9 bases agree with TRBD2. The CDR3 runs to 20 residues. Looked up from germline, CDR1 is LGHDT and CDR2 is YNNKEL (reference sequence). Losses at the gene ends were 0 bases for V and 2 bases for J; bases not matched to a gene: 13. Here the CDR3 reads CASSQDVRVEREVNTGELFF. CDR3 in DNA: TGTGCCAGCAGCCAAGATGTCCGGGTGGAGCGGGAGGTTAACACCGGGGAGCTGTTTTTT.

The chain recombines TRBV9 with TRBJ1-3, with D unclear. The V gene's germline CDR1 is SGDLS and CDR2 YYNGEE. The V end lost 5 bases, the J end lost 8 bases, and 23 bases lay between the germline ends. The CDR3 contains 16 residues. The CDR3: CASSCTVISVVYTIYF. In DNA, the CDR3 is TGTGCCAGCAGTTGTACGGTAATCTCTGTAGTATACACCATATATTTT.

This clone was picked up a small number of times. This rearrangement joins TRBV28 to TRBJ1-2; D remains ambiguous. The CDR3 has 14 amino acids. Germline CDR1 MDHEN, CDR2 SYDVKM. V was clipped by 9 bases and J by 0 bases, with 14 bases between them. CDR3 nucleotide sequence: TGTGCCAGTAGAAGTCCCCTTACTAACTATGGCTACACCTTC. It specifies CASRSPLTNYGYTF.